This T cell receptor beta chain was found in a study of vaccination effects on CD4 cells after COVID-19. This clone has only one observation. Its target is unknown. Sequencing used immunoSEQ multiplex PCR; TCRdb keeps in-frame clones, though not all of them. The sample lists tens of thousands of clones; around four fifths were seen once. Within the ViraFEST assay, antigen-specific CD4+ T cells underwent expansion with viral peptide pools prior to sequencing. Upon completion of approximately ten days in culture, CD4+ T cells were isolated. Vaccine recipients, nucleocapsid antibody negative, had no prior SARS-CoV-2 infection. A few million PBMC per well received approximately 11 IU/ml IL-2 and approximately 11 ug/ml peptides in culture. Findings and limits, study-wide: Late after vaccination, infection- and vaccine-induced clones showed marked clonal contraction.

The germline V gene encodes CDR1 LGHNA and CDR2 YNFKEQ. V shed 5 bases, J shed 9 bases, and the junction held 14 bases outside the gene matches. The CDR3 loop spans 16 amino acids. Sample: CD4+ T cells from PBMCs cultured with HCoV-229E spike peptides, taken before COVID-19 vaccination. This sequence joins TRBV4-2 and TRBJ2-1; 9 nucleotides line up with TRBD2. The sequence was obtained from a human donor who received a COVID-19 vaccine. In DNA form, the CDR3 reads TGTGCCAGCAGCGGGCGGGGGAGCGGGGGGAGAGGTGAGCAGTTCTTC. It is translated as CASSGRGSGGRGEQFF.